The 18 T cell receptor beta chains presented below share a single source sample, sequenced in a study of cytomegalovirus exposure and HLA in healthy donors. Vbeta (60) and Jbeta (13) primers were used in the PCR. Here immunoSEQ multiplex PCR was the method, and the copy in TCRdb shows in-frame clones only, minus some. The repertoire holds over 150,000 clones, with around 73% as singletons. Sequencing used PBMCs. The receptors were sampled from a woman under 40 in good health and CMV-seronegative.

The V gene is TRBV6-5, the J gene TRBJ2-5, with D possibly matching TRBD2 (6 bases). Trimming took off 1 base at V and 3 bases at J, with 15 bases between the two ends. CDR3 length equals 16 residues. Germline V gene data show CDR1 as MNHEY and CDR2 as SVGAGI. CDR3 loop: CASSYFLTGAEETQYF. Written as DNA, the CDR3 is TGTGCCAGCAGTTACTTCTTAACGGGAGCCGAAGAGACCCAGTACTTC.

The rearrangement joins TRBV9 to TRBJ2-3; 7 bases match TRBD2. The CDR3 extends over 16 amino acids. Losses at the gene ends were 0 bases for V and 0 bases for J; bases not matched to a gene: 4. Germline V gene data show CDR1 as SGDLS and CDR2 as YYNGEE. Here the CDR3 reads CASSVGGRKSTDTQYF. The DNA for the CDR3 is TGTGCCAGCAGCGTAGGCGGGAGAAAGAGCACAGATACGCAGTATTTT.

The J gene is TRBJ2-7, the V gene TRBV4-1; TRBD2 matches at 9 bases. The germline CDR1 and CDR2 sequences are MGHRA and YSYEKL. Unmatched junction bases numbered 7, after V lost 4 bases and J lost 0 bases. The CDR3 covers 16 residues. The DNA for the CDR3 is TGCGCCAGCAGCCCCCTGGCGGGACTAGCCTCCTACGAGCAGTACTTC. It translates to CASSPLAGLASYEQYF.

The V gene is TRBV28, the J gene TRBJ2-1; 10 nucleotides line up with TRBD1. This CDR3 is 15 amino acids long. Losses at the gene ends were 2 bases for V and 3 bases for J; bases not matched to a gene: 1. Germline V CDR1 and CDR2: MDHEN, SYDVKM. This CDR3 reads CASSLGTGDYNEQFF. The CDR3 DNA reads as TGTGCCAGCAGTTTAGGGACAGGGGACTACAATGAGCAGTTCTTC.

This clone occurred a few times. The chain links TRBV7-9 to TRBJ2-5, with 9 bases identical to TRBD1. The J segment lost 5 bases and the V segment lost 2 bases, leaving 15 bases of the junction unmatched. Germline V CDR1 and CDR2: SEHNR, FQNEAQ (reference sequence). The CDR3 has 18 amino acids. The CDR3 DNA sequence: TGTGCCAGCAGCTTACGGACAGGGGCTAGCGGAGTCAGGGAGACCCAGTACTTC. This codes for CASSLRTGASGVRETQYF.

The chain combines TRBV5-1 with TRBJ2-7, with a weak D call TRBD1 (6 bases). V gave up 0 bases and J gave up 2 bases, with 15 bases separating them. The CDR3 is 16 residues long. Germline V gene data show CDR1 as SGHRS and CDR2 as YFSETQ. In DNA, the CDR3 is TGCGCCAGCAGCTTGGTCGCTCGACAGGAAACCTACGAGCAGTACTTC. Translation: CASSLVARQETYEQYF.

This clone was found a few times. The chain has TRBV6-5 and TRBJ1-3; D unclear. Germline CDR1 MNHEY, CDR2 SVGAGI. The ends were cut back, 2 bases at V and 1 base at J, with 9 bases in the middle. The CDR3 has 15 residues. CDR3 nucleotide sequence: TGTGCCAGCAGTTACCACGGAGATTCTGGAAACACCATATATTTT. It is translated as CASSYHGDSGNTIYF.

The CDR3 region has the DNA TGTGCCACCAGCGGCGGGACAGCCTCCTACGAGCAGTACTTC. Protein sequence: CATSGGTASYEQYF. The chain links TRBV15 to TRBJ2-5, with D possibly TRBD1 on 7 matching bases. Matching the DNA end better, TRBJ2-7 makes the J call doubtful. This CDR3 region has 14 residues. The germline V gene has CDR1 LNHNV and CDR2 YYDKDF (reference sequence).

The V call is TRBV7-2, the J call TRBJ2-7, with D perhaps matching TRBD1 (6 bases). The CDR3 length is 17 residues. V was trimmed by 2 bases and J by 0 bases, leaving 17 bases between them. Germline V gives CDR1 SGHTA, CDR2 FQGNSA. The CDR3 loop is CASSLLVGTISSYEQYF. The CDR3 DNA is TGTGCCAGCAGCTTACTAGTCGGGACAATAAGCTCCTACGAGCAGTACTTC.

This chain connects TRBV18 to TRBJ1-2; TRBD1 agrees at 7 bases. Germline V lookup: CDR1 KGHSH, CDR2 LQKENI. V lost 3 bases to trimming and J lost 7 bases; unmatched junction nucleotides: 11. The CDR3 runs to 15 residues. CDR3 nucleotides: TGTGCCAGCTCACCCCAGGGGGAAGGGCGAGGTGGCTACACCTTC. Its translation: CASSPQGEGRGGYTF.

Of note for this clone: Sequence at one end of the junction differs from germline and may be a read error. The CDR3 DNA reads TGTGCTAGCAGCGCAACCAACAGGGGACAAGAGACCCAGTACTTC. As protein: CASSATNRGQETQYF. This chain joins TRBV7-7 and TRBJ2-5; TRBD1 matches at 7 bases. CDR1 is SSHAT, CDR2 FNYEAQ, per germline (reference sequence). This CDR3 has 15 residues.

This clone was detected once. This rearrangement joins TRBV27 to TRBJ2-3, with 14 positions matching TRBD2. The trim removed 4 bases at V and 8 bases at J, leaving 5 bases unmatched. The CDR3 length is 15 residues. The germline gives CDR1 MNHEY, CDR2 SMNVEV (reference sequence). The CDR3 DNA follows: TGTGCCAGCAGTTGGGGACTAGCGGGGGAGGGTACGCAGTATTTT. It translates to CASSWGLAGEGTQYF.

The chain joins TRBV19 to TRBJ2-7; TRBD2 matches at 9 bases. Germline CDR1 LNHDA, CDR2 SQIVND (reference sequence). CDR3 length: 14 amino acids. The junction had 10 bases not matched to a gene; V was cut back by 9 bases and J by 4 bases. The CDR3 protein is CASKERGALYEQYF. Here the CDR3 DNA reads TGTGCCAGCAAGGAGCGGGGGGCTCTTTACGAGCAGTACTTC.

This clone was seen more than once but under ten times. J is TRBJ2-5 and V is TRBV7-9; D might be TRBD2 (6 bases). Trimming removed 5 bases at V and 4 bases at J, with 14 bases between. Per the germline V gene, CDR1 is SEHNR and CDR2 is FQNEAQ (reference sequence). The CDR3 spans 14 residues. CDR3 in DNA: TGTGCCAGCAGCAGAGTGGGGGGTCGAGAGACCCAGTACTTC. Residues: CASSRVGGRETQYF.

The rearrangement joins TRBV7-2 to TRBJ2-7; 9 nucleotides line up with TRBD2. The trim removed 6 bases at V and 5 bases at J, leaving 8 bases unmatched. The CDR3 loop spans 14 amino acids. Germline CDR1 and CDR2: SGHTA and FQGNSA. The CDR3 coding sequence is TGTGCCAGCAGGCTTAGCGGGAGCGTCAACGAGCAGTACTTC. Translated, it gives CASRLSGSVNEQYF. The whole variable domain, remainder taken from reference TRBV7-2 and TRBJ2-7, is GAGVSQSPSNKVTEKGKDVELRCDPISGHTALYWYRQSLGQGLEFLIYFQGNSAPDKSGLPSDRFSAERTGGSVSTLTIQRTQQEDSAVYLCASRLSGSVNEQYFGPGTRLTVT.

The chain couples TRBV9 to TRBJ1-1, with a tentative D call TRBD1 (5 bases). This CDR3 is 15 amino acids long. CDR1 and CDR2 from the germline V gene are SGDLS and YYNGEE. V lost 3 bases to trimming and J lost 0 bases, with 12 bases between them. The chain's CDR3 is CASSASGRLNTEAFF. CDR3 coding DNA: TGTGCCAGCAGCGCCTCAGGGAGGTTGAACACTGAAGCTTTCTTT.

In this sample, this clone turned up many times. This chain uses TRBV7-9 with TRBJ1-1; no definite D call. Between the trimmed V and J ends, which lost 1 base and 8 bases, there was a span of 11 bases. Looked up from germline, CDR1 is SEHNR and CDR2 is FQNEAQ (reference sequence). This CDR3 is built from 13 residues. The chain's CDR3 is CASSLVAQSEAFF. CDR3 in DNA: TGTGCCAGCAGCTTAGTGGCACAATCGGAAGCTTTCTTT.

Remarks on this clone: At one end, the junction sequence differs from germline, possibly due to a read error. The chain joins TRBV27 to TRBJ2-6; TRBD1 might be the D (5 bases). The CDR3 has 13 residues. Germline V gene data show CDR1 as MNHEY and CDR2 as SMNVEV (reference sequence). The CDR3 region has the DNA TGTGCCAGCAGGTTTACTGGGGCCAACGCCCTGACTTTC. Amino acid sequence: CASRFTGANALTF.